Reported below is one T cell receptor beta chain. The sample is drawn from a study of cytomegalovirus exposure and HLA in healthy donors. PCR primers comprised 60 Vbeta and 13 Jbeta primers. Generated by immunoSEQ multiplex PCR, the TCRdb table keeps only in-frame clones and is missing some. The table lists over 100,000 clones, approximately 81% of them singletons. The sample was PBMCs. The sequence came from a young woman in good health and CMV-seronegative.

The CDR3 here is CASKLQGGSNQPQHF. CDR3 DNA sequence: TGTGCCAGCAAGCTACAGGGCGGTAGCAATCAGCCCCAGCATTTT. The chain links TRBV2 to TRBJ1-5; possibly TRBD1 for D (6 bases). CDR3 size: 15 residues. The germline CDR1 and CDR2 sequences are SNHLY and FYNNEI. The ends were cut back, 7 bases at V and 0 bases at J, with 13 bases in the middle.